These 9 T cell receptor beta chains originate from one sample sequenced in a study of CD8 T cells in Susac syndrome. Reverse transcription of roughly 0.45 to 1 ug RNA used random hexamers. One entry per CDR3 protein results from TCRdb running MiXCR on the immunoSEQ multiplex PCR reads. The sample has around 280,000 distinct CDR3 sequences; roughly 81% are singletons. Input material: CD8+ T cells from PBMCs. Receptor source: a human donor with multiple sclerosis.

This chain joins TRBV29-1 and TRBJ2-7; 8 bases are a match to TRBD1. CDR3 length: 15 amino acids. With 5 bases clipped from V and 2 bases from J, the junction kept 11 bases outside the gene matches. CDR1 SQVTM and CDR2 ANQGSEA come from the germline V gene. CDR3 DNA sequence: TGCAGCGTTCTACTGGGGACAGGCCATACCTACGAGCAGTACTTC. Translation: CSVLLGTGHTYEQYF.

This chain connects TRBV4-1 to TRBJ1-1; possible D gene TRBD1, 5 bases. The CDR3 runs to 14 residues. Looked up from germline, CDR1 is MGHRA and CDR2 is YSYEKL. Trimming pared 4 bases from V and 3 bases from J, leaving 12 bases between. The DNA of the CDR3 is TGCGCCAGCAGCCGATTGACAGCCCACACTGAAGCTTTCTTT. As protein: CASSRLTAHTEAFF.

This sequence joins TRBV15 and TRBJ2-3; D is undetermined. CDR3 length: 15 residues. Germline CDR1 is LNHNV and CDR2 is YYDKDF (reference sequence). V was shortened by 3 bases and J by 0 bases, with 10 bases between the two germline ends. The CDR3 here is CATSRDAPSTDTQYF. The CDR3 DNA reads as TGTGCCACCAGCAGGGACGCCCCTAGCACAGATACGCAGTATTTT.

V gene TRBV2 combines with J gene TRBJ1-3; D gene uncertain. The CDR3 is made up of 12 amino acids. V lost 4 bases and J 3 bases, leaving 4 bases between the germline ends. CDR1 and CDR2 (germline): SNHLY, FYNNEI. The CDR3 sequence: CASSGRGNTIYF. The DNA of the CDR3 is TGTGCCAGCAGTGGTCGTGGAAACACCATATATTTT.

The V and J genes are TRBV19 and TRBJ2-5; no clear D. The ends were cut back, 3 bases at V and 4 bases at J, with 15 bases in the middle. In germline, CDR1 is LNHDA, CDR2 SQIVND (reference sequence). The length of the CDR3 is 15 residues. The CDR3 nucleotides read TGTGCCAGTAGTATTAATCCGAGATTTGGAGAGACCCAGTACTTC. Translation: CASSINPRFGETQYF.

On this clonotype itself: At one end the junction does not follow the germline gene, possibly because of a read error. V is TRBV9 and J is TRBJ2-3; 10 nucleotides agree with TRBD2. The CDR3 has 17 residues. CDR1 and CDR2 (germline): SGDLS, YYNGEE. The CDR3 DNA reads as TGTGCCAGCAGCGTAGTAAGGGCTAGCGGGAGCATAGATACGCAGTATTTT. Protein sequence: CASSVVRASGSIDTQYF. Combining the CDR3 with reference TRBV9 and TRBJ2-3 gives the whole variable domain DSGVTQTPKHLITATGQRVTLRCSPRSGDLSVYWYQQSLDQGLQFLIQYYNGEERAKGNILERFSAQQFPDLHSELNLSSLELGDSALYFCASSVVRASGSIDTQYFGPGTRLTVL.

This clonotype was seen just once. This chain connects TRBV24-1 to TRBJ2-3; no definite D call. The V end lost 4 bases, the J end lost 4 bases, and 11 bases lay between the germline ends. The CDR3 length is 14 residues. In germline, CDR1 is KGHDR, CDR2 SFDVKD. The CDR3, as DNA: TGTGCCACCAGTGACCCTTACAGCGCAGATACGCAGTATTTT. As protein: CATSDPYSADTQYF.

V and J are TRBV4-2 and TRBJ2-5; 11 nucleotides agree with TRBD1. This CDR3 has 17 residues. V shed 0 bases and J 6 bases; nucleotides not matched to a gene: 9. Germline V gene data show CDR1 as LGHNA and CDR2 as YNFKEQ. The CDR3 protein is CASSQETGTGGRKTQYF. The CDR3, as DNA: TGTGCCAGCAGCCAAGAAACCGGGACAGGGGGAAGGAAGACCCAGTACTTC.

The V and J genes are TRBV20-1 and TRBJ1-5; D is perhaps TRBD1 (6 bases). The CDR3 is 15 amino acids. V lost 3 bases and J 0 bases, leaving 12 bases between the germline ends. Germline CDR1 and CDR2: DFQATT and SNEGSKA (reference sequence). The CDR3, as DNA: TGCAGTGCTAGTAACGGGGGCTATAGCAATCAGCCCCAGCATTTT. Translating it yields CSASNGGYSNQPQHF.